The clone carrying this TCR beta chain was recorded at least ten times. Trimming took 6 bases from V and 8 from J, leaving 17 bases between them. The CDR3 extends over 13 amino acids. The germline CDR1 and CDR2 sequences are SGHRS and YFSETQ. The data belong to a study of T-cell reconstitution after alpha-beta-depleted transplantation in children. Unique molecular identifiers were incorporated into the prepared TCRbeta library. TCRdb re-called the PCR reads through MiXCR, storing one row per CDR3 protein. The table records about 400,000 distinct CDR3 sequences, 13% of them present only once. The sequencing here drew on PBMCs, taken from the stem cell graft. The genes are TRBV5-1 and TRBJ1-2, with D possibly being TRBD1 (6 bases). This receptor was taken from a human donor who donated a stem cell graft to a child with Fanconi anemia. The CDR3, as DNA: TGCGCCAGCAACAGGGACGCTTCTGGAGGCTACACCTTC. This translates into CASNRDASGGYTF.